The text below deals with one T cell receptor beta chain. Its antigen is not known. The sample comes from a study of OX40 agonist ivuxolimab in advanced cancers. Regarding the study as a whole: Compared with CD4+, CD8+ T cells on average had more expanded clones. Doses of 0.1 to 3.0 mg/kg were accompanied by clonal expansion of CD4+ and CD8+ blood T cells by week 6.

The data were produced by immunoSEQ multiplex PCR, yet TCRdb's version contains in-frame clones alone and is incomplete. The data contain 65,000 to 90,000 clones, less than 90% of them seen just once; the ten biggest clones take up around 0.5%. This CDR3 region has 14 residues. The germline V gene encodes CDR1 LNHDA and CDR2 SQIVND (reference sequence). Deletions cut 5 bases from V and 5 bases from J, with 15 bases between. Sequenced here: CD4+ or CD8+ T cells sorted from blood, sampled in a trial of the OX40 agonist ivuxolimab. The clonotype originates from an adult with an advanced solid tumor such as melanoma, head and neck, liver or kidney cancer. This sequence joins TRBV19 and TRBJ1-1, with D uncertain. Here the CDR3 reads CASSSLQRKTEAFF. The CDR3, as DNA: TGTGCCAGTAGTTCCCTCCAAAGAAAGACTGAAGCTTTCTTT.